This T cell receptor (beta chain) came from a study of CD8+ T cells in alopecia areata. The CDR3 runs to 13 residues. V shed 6 bases, J shed 1 base, and the junction held 3 bases outside the gene matches. Germline V gene sequence: CDR1 MNHEY, CDR2 SVGAGI. RNA was extracted and reverse transcribed into cDNA as the sequencing template. Measured with immunoSEQ multiplex PCR; TCRdb has only the in-frame clones, and not every one. The profile shows fewer than 200,000 clones, about 60% of them singletons. The input for sequencing was CD4+ T cells sorted from blood, taken at week 0. The sequence derives from a human donor with alopecia areata. The chain employs TRBV6-5 and TRBJ2-7; 7 nucleotides agree with TRBD1. DNA of the CDR3: TGTGCCAGCAGGAGACAGGGTTCCTACGAGCAGTACTTC. The encoded protein is CASRRQGSYEQYF.